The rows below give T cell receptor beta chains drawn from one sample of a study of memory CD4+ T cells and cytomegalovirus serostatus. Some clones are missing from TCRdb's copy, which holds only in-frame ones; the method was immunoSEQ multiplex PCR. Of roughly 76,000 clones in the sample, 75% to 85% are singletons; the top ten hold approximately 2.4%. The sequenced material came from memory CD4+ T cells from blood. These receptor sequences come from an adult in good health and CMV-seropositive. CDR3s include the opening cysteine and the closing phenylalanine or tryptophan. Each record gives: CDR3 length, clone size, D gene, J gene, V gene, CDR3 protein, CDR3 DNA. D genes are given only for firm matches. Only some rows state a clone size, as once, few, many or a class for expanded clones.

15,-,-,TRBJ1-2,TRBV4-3,CASSQDSGAGYGYTF,TGCGCCAGCAGCCAAGATTCTGGGGCCGGCTATGGCTACACCTTC
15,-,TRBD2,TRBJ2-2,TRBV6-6,CASSYSGLAAGELFF,TGTGCCAGCAGTTACTCAGGTCTAGCGGCCGGGGAGCTGTTTTTT
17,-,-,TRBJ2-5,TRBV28,CASSFPRLYPSEETQYF,TGTGCCAGCAGTTTTCCGCGACTCTACCCCTCCGAAGAGACCCAGTACTTC
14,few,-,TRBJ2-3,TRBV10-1,CASSDRGATDTQYF,TGCGCCAGCAGTGATCGGGGGGCTACAGATACGCAGTATTTT
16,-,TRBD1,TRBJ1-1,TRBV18,CASSPPQGAANTEAFF,TGTGCCAGCTCACCACCACAGGGGGCCGCGAACACTGAAGCTTTCTTT
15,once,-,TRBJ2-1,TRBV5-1,CASSLELARNNEQFF,TGCGCCAGCAGCTTGGAGTTAGCCCGGAACAATGAGCAGTTCTTC
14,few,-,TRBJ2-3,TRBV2,CASKFTVGADTQYF,TGTGCCAGCAAGTTCACCGTGGGCGCAGATACGCAGTATTTT
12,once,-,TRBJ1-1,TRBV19,CASSIGYTEAFF,TGTGCCAGTAGTATCGGGTACACTGAAGCTTTCTTT
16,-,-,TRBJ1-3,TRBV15,CATSRDRPGSGNTIYF,TGTGCCACCAGCAGAGACAGGCCTGGCTCTGGAAACACCATATATTTT
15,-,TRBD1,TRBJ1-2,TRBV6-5,CASSSQGTGVGLPTF,TGTGCCAGCAGTTCCCAGGGGACAGGGGTGGGCCTTCCTACCTTC
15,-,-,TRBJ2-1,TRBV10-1,CASSRHTAGNNEQFF,TGCGCCAGCAGCCGACACACGGCAGGGAATAATGAGCAGTTCTTC
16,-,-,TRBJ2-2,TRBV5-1,CASSGRGRLNTGELFF,TGCGCCAGCAGCGGCCGGGGACGATTGAACACCGGGGAGCTGTTTTTT
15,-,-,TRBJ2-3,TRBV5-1,CASCSDAAYTDTQYF,TGCGCCAGCTGCTCCGATGCGGCTTACACAGATACGCAGTATTTT
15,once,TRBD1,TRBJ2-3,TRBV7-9,CASNPGTDVFDTQYF,TGTGCCAGCAACCCCGGGACAGATGTTTTTGATACGCAGTATTTT
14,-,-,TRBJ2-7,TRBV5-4,CASSSQDTDYEQYF,TGTGCCAGCAGCTCCCAGGACACGGACTACGAGCAGTACTTC
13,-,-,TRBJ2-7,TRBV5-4,CASSLEDGREQYF,TGTGCCAGCAGCTTGGAGGATGGTCGCGAGCAGTACTTC
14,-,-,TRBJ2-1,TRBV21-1,CAILHPYSYNEQFF,TGTGCCATCTTACACCCCTACTCCTACAATGAGCAGTTCTTC
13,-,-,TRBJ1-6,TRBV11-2,CASSLWGESPLHF,TGTGCCAGCAGCTTATGGGGGGAATCACCCCTCCACTTT
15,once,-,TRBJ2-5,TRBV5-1,CASSFGQLRGKTQYF,TGCGCCAGCAGTTTTGGACAGCTGAGGGGAAAGACCCAGTACTTC
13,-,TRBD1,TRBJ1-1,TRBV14,CASSQLRDSEAFF,TGTGCCAGCAGCCAACTCCGGGACAGTGAAGCTTTCTTT
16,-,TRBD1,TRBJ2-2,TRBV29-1,CSVKTSPFRGSGELFF,TGCAGCGTTAAGACCTCTCCGTTCAGGGGGTCGGGGGAGCTGTTTTTT
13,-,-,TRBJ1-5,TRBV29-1,CSVVSVVGQPQHF,TGCAGCGTTGTATCAGTGGTGGGGCAGCCCCAGCATTTT
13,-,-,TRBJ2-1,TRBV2,CASREGSYNEQFF,TGTGCCAGCAGGGAGGGGTCCTACAATGAGCAGTTCTTC
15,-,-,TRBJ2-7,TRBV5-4,CASSLEESRTYEQYF,TGTGCCAGCAGCTTGGAAGAGTCCAGGACCTACGAGCAGTACTTC
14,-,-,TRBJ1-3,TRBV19,CASSQQRSGNTIYF,TGTGCCAGTAGTCAGCAGAGATCTGGAAACACCATATATTTT
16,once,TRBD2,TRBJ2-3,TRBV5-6,CASSLLGTRGTDTQYF,TGTGCCAGCAGCTTGCTAGGGACTAGGGGCACAGATACGCAGTATTTT
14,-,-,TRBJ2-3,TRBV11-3,CASSFRGDRHTQYF,TGTGCCAGCAGCTTTAGAGGTGACCGCCATACGCAGTATTTT
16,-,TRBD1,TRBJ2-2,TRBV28,CASSLPGTGITGELFF,TGTGCCAGCAGCTTGCCTGGGACAGGGATCACCGGGGAGCTGTTTTTT
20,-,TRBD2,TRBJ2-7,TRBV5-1,CASSLIPQLAGVIPSYEQYF,TGCGCCAGCAGCTTGATCCCCCAACTAGCGGGGGTGATTCCCTCCTACGAGCAGTACTTC
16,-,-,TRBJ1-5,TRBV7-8,CASTPLGRRSNQPQHF,TGTGCCAGCACCCCGCTAGGGAGGAGGAGCAATCAGCCCCAGCATTTT
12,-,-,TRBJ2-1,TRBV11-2,CASSLEIGEQFF,TGTGCCAGCAGCTTAGAAATTGGTGAGCAGTTCTTC
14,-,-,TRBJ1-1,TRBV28,CASSIQRVGTEAFF,TGTGCCAGCAGTATCCAGAGGGTGGGCACTGAAGCTTTCTTT
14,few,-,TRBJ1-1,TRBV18,CASSPPRQATEAFF,TGTGCCAGCTCACCACCGCGGCAGGCCACTGAAGCTTTCTTT
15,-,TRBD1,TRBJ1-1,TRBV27,CASSPWTGQTDEAFF,TGTGCCAGCAGTCCCTGGACAGGGCAGACCGATGAAGCTTTCTTT
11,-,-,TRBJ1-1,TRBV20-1,CSAWTHTEAFF,TGCAGTGCTTGGACACACACTGAAGCTTTCTTT
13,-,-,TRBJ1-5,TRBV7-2,CASSSSVNQPQHF,TGTGCCAGCAGCTCTAGTGTTAATCAGCCCCAGCATTTT
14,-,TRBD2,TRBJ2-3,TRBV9,CASSPTGLAGAQYF,TGTGCCAGCAGCCCGACGGGACTAGCGGGAGCACAGTATTTT
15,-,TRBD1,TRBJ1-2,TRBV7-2,CASSWDRGLDYGYTF,TGTGCCAGCAGCTGGGACAGGGGGCTAGACTATGGCTACACCTTC
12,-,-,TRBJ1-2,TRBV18,CASSPERDGYTF,TGTGCCAGCTCACCTGAGCGGGATGGCTACACCTTC
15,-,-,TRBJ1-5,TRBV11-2,CASSLWGGLDQPQHF,TGTGCCAGCAGCTTATGGGGGGGACTCGATCAGCCCCAGCATTTT
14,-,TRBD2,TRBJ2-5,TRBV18,CASSLASGKETQYF,TGTGCCAGCTCCCTAGCTAGCGGGAAAGAGACCCAGTACTTC
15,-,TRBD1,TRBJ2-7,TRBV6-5,CASRGTGQGRHEQYF,TGTGCCAGCAGGGGTACCGGACAGGGTAGGCACGAGCAGTACTTC
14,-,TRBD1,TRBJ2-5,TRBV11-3,CASSPTTGGETQYF,TGTGCCAGCAGCCCCACTACAGGGGGAGAGACCCAGTACTTC
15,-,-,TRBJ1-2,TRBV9,CASSATQGSNYGYTF,TGTGCCAGCAGCGCCACACAGGGTTCTAACTATGGCTACACCTTC
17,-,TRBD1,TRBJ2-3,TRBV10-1,CASSERGTGAVTDTQYF,TGCGCCAGCAGTGAGAGGGGGACAGGGGCGGTCACAGATACGCAGTATTTT
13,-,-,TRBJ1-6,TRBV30,CASLSDRNSPLHF,TGTGCCTCCCTATCCGATAGAAATTCACCCCTCCACTTT
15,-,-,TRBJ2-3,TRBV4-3,CASSPRPGAGDTQYF,TGCGCCAGCAGCCCGCGACCCGGGGCAGGAGATACGCAGTATTTT
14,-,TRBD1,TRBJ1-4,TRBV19,CASSSGTGDEKLFF,TGTGCCAGTAGTTCCGGGACAGGGGATGAAAAACTGTTTTTT
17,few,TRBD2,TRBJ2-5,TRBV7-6,CASSLGGAGGPGETQYF,TGTGCCAGCAGCTTAGGTGGAGCGGGAGGGCCCGGAGAGACCCAGTACTTC
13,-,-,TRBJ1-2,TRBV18,CASSPQPKDGYTF,TGTGCCAGCTCACCTCAGCCCAAAGATGGCTACACCTTC
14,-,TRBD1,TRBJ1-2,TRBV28,CASRPTGEGYGYTF,TGTGCCAGCAGACCGACAGGGGAGGGCTATGGCTACACCTTC
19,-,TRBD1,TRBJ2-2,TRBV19,CASSIRTGGNRRYTGELFF,TGTGCCAGTAGTATAAGGACAGGGGGGAATAGGAGATATACCGGGGAGCTGTTTTTT
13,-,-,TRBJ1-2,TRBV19,CASSTDLNYGYTF,TGTGCCAGTAGCACGGACCTCAACTATGGCTACACCTTC
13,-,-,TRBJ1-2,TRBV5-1,CASSLNDNYGYTF,TGCGCCAGCAGCTTGAATGACAACTATGGCTACACCTTC
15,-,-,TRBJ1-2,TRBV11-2,CASSHPRRARDGYTF,TGTGCCAGCAGCCACCCCCGGAGGGCGAGGGATGGCTACACCTTC